The rows below give T cell receptor beta chains drawn from one sample of a study of blood T cell repertoires in COVID-19. The method was immunoSEQ multiplex PCR; TCRdb's version includes in-frame clones alone and lacks a portion of them. The repertoire has over 150,000 clones, more than 75% of them found once; the top ten carry about 0.96%. Sample: peripheral blood. The source of these receptors is a woman under 30 who had recovered from COVID-19. Both conserved end residues are part of each CDR3. The D gene is left open where the match is weak. Size is stated for part of the rows, as once, few or many counts, or as a class when the clone is expanded.

D	V	J	size	CDR3	DNA
TRBD2	TRBV5-1	TRBJ2-7	-	CASGDYNSISYEQYF	TGCGCCAGCGGGGACTACAACTCTATCTCCTACGAGCAGTACTTC
TRBD2	TRBV7-3	TRBJ2-1	-	CASSLILRASGYNEQFF	TGTGCCAGCAGCTTAATCTTGCGGGCTAGCGGATACAATGAGCAGTTCTTC
-	TRBV27	TRBJ2-2	few	CASRGAGYTGELFF	TGTGCCAGCAGAGGGGCAGGATACACCGGGGAGCTGTTTTTT
TRBD1	TRBV6-5	TRBJ1-1	-	CASHRDSRTEAFF	TGTGCCAGCCACCGGGACAGCCGGACTGAAGCTTTCTTT
-	TRBV7-9	TRBJ1-5	few	CASSPPGDNQPQHF	TGTGCCAGCAGCCCCCCGGGGGATAATCAGCCCCAGCATTTT
TRBD2	TRBV6-1	TRBJ2-1	-	CASREALAGFNEQFF	TGTGCCAGCAGGGAAGCACTAGCGGGGTTTAATGAGCAGTTCTTC
-	TRBV20-1	TRBJ1-1	-	CSAQSQRGAFF	TGCAGTGCCCAGTCTCAAAGAGGAGCTTTCTTT
TRBD1	TRBV2	TRBJ1-5	-	CASSQDRAGNQPQHF	TGTGCCAGCAGTCAAGACAGGGCCGGCAATCAGCCCCAGCATTTT
TRBD2	TRBV5-8	TRBJ2-1	-	CASSLGGRLARLYNEQFF	TGTGCCAGCAGCTTGGGGGGTAGACTAGCGCGACTCTACAATGAGCAGTTCTTC
TRBD2	TRBV7-8	TRBJ2-1	-	CASSFYTGRVDEQFF	TGTGCCAGCAGCTTCTACACCGGGAGGGTAGATGAGCAGTTCTTC
-	TRBV2	TRBJ2-3	-	CASSEASGTDTQYF	TGTGCCAGCAGTGAGGCTAGCGGCACAGATACGCAGTATTTT
-	TRBV24-1	TRBJ2-2	-	CATSAPWNTGELFF	TGTGCCACCAGTGCCCCTTGGAACACCGGGGAGCTGTTTTTT
TRBD1	TRBV11-3	TRBJ1-1	-	CASSLEVWGQANTEAFF	TGTGCCAGCAGCTTAGAGGTGTGGGGACAGGCGAACACTGAAGCTTTCTTT
TRBD2	TRBV4-1	TRBJ2-1	-	CASSQTSSFGQFF	TGCGCCAGCAGCCAGACTAGCAGCTTTGGGCAGTTCTTC
TRBD1	TRBV6-2/TRBV6-3	TRBJ2-2	-	CASSYDRETGELFF	TGTGCCAGCAGTTACGACAGGGAAACCGGGGAGCTGTTTTTT
TRBD2	TRBV7-3	TRBJ2-5	-	CASSSGTSGGQRYQETQYF	TGTGCCAGCAGCTCAGGGACTAGCGGGGGCCAGAGGTACCAAGAGACCCAGTACTTC
TRBD2	TRBV7-2	TRBJ2-1	few	CASSSSSGRFDEQFF	TGTGCCAGCAGCTCCTCTAGCGGCCGGTTCGATGAGCAGTTCTTC